Listed below are T cell receptor beta chains from one sample, sequenced in a study of CD8+ T cells in alopecia areata. The method was immunoSEQ multiplex PCR; TCRdb's version includes in-frame clones alone and lacks a portion of them. The sample lists 80,000 to 100,000 clones, around 40% occurring once. The source was CD8+ T cells sorted from blood, collected at week 24, from a patient treated with tofacitinib. Receptors originate from a human donor with alopecia areata. CDR3s leave out the opening cysteine and the closing phenylalanine or tryptophan. A D gene is named only where the DNA matches it firmly.

v_gene	j_gene	d_gene	CDR3aa
TRBV27	TRBJ2-7	.	ASSVNARGTLYEQY
TRBV5-1	TRBJ2-1	TRBD1	ASSRDSPAYNEQF
TRBV7-6	TRBJ2-7	.	ASSLGLQGREQY
TRBV9	TRBJ2-5	TRBD2	ASSHQTSGREETQY
TRBV4-1	TRBJ2-3	TRBD2	ASSQGAGRADTQY
TRBV5-8	TRBJ2-5	.	ASSLGDIGGIETQY
TRBV10-2	TRBJ2-1	.	ASSGTSYNEQF
TRBV30	TRBJ1-5	.	AWSLGASNQPQH
TRBV4-1	TRBJ2-7	.	ASSQDREEGIYEQY
TRBV5-1	TRBJ1-2	.	ASSYPTGYGYT